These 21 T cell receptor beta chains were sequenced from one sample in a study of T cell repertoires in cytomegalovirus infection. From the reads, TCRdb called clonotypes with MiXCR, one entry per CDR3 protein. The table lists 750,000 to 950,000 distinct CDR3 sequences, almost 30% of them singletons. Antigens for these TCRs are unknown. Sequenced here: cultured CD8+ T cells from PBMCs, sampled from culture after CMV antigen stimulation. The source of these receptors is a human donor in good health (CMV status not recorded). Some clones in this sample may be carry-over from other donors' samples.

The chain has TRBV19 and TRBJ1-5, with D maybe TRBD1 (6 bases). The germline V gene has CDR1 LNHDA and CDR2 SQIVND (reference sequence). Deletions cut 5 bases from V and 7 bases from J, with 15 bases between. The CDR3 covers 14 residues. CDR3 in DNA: TGTGCCAGTAGTCCACTAGGGGGGCTGCAGCCCCAGCATTTT. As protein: CASSPLGGLQPQHF.

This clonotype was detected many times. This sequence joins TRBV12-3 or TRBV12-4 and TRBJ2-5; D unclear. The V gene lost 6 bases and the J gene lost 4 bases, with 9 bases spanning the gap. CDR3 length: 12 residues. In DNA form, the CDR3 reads TGTGCCAGCAGCCGATCGGGAGAGACCCAGTACTTC. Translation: CASSRSGETQYF.

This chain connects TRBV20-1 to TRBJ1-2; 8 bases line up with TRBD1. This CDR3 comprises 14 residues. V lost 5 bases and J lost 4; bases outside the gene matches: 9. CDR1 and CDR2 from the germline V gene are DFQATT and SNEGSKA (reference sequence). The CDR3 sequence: CSAWDRTGSYGYTF. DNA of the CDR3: TGCAGTGCTTGGGATCGGACAGGGTCCTATGGCTACACCTTC.

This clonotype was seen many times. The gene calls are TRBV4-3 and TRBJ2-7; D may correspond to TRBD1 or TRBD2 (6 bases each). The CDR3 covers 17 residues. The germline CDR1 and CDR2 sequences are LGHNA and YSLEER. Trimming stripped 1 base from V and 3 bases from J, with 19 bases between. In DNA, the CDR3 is TGCGCCAGCAGCCAAGTATACCGGGGGCAGGGAAACTACGAGCAGTACGTC. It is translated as CASSQVYRGQGNYEQYV.

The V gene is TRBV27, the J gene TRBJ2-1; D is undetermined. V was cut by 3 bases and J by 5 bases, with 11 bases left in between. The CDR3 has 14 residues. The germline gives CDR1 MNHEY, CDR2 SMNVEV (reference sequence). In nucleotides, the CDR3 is TGTGCCAGCAGTTTTACCCCCAAAAACAATGAGCAGTTCTTC. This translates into CASSFTPKNNEQFF.

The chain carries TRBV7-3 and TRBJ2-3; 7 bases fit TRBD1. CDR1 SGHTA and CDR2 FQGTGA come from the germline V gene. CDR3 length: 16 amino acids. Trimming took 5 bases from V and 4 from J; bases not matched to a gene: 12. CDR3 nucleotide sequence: TGTGCCAGCAGCCCCACCAGAAGGGGGCGAGCAGATACGCAGTATTTT. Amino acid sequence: CASSPTRRGRADTQYF.

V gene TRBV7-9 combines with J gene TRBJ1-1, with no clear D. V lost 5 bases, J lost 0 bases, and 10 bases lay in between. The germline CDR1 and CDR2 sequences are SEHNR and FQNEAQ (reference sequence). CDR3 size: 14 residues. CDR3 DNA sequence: TGTGCCAGCAGCGAACGGGGAGTGAACACTGAAGCTTTCTTT. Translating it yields CASSERGVNTEAFF. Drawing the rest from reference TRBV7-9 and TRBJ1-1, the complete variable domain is DTGVSQNPRHKITKRGQNVTFRCDPISEHNRLYWYRQTLGQGPEFLTYFQNEAQLEKSRLLSDRFSAERPKGSFSTLEIQRTEQGDSAMYLCASSERGVNTEAFFGQGTRLTVV.

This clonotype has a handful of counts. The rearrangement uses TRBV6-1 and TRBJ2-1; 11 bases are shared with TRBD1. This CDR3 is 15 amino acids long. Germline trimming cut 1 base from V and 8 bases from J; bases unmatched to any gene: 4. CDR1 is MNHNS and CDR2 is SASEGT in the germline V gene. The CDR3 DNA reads TGTGCCAGCAGTGAAGAAGGACAGGGGGCTGATGAGCAGTTCTTC. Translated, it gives CASSEEGQGADEQFF.

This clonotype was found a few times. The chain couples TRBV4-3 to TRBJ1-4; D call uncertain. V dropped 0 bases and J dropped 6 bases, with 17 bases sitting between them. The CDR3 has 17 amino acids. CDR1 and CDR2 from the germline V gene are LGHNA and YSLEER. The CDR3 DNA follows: TGCGCCAGCAGCCAAGAACCCCTGGAGGGTCAGGATGAAAAACTGTTTTTT. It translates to CASSQEPLEGQDEKLFF.

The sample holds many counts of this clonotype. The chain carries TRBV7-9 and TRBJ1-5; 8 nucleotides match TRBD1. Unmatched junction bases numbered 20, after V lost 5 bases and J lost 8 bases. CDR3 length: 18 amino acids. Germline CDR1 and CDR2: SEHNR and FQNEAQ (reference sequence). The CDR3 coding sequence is TGTGCCAGCAGCATTTGGACAGGGTTGAGGGGGCCAGGTAAGCCCCAGCATTTT. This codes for CASSIWTGLRGPGKPQHF.

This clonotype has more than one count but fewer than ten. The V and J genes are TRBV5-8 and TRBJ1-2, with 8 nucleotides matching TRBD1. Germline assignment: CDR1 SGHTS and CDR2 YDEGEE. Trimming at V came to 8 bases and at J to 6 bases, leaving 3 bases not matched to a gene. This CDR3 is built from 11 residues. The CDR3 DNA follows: TGTGCCAGGGGGACAGGAGATGGCTACACCTTC. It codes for CARGTGDGYTF.

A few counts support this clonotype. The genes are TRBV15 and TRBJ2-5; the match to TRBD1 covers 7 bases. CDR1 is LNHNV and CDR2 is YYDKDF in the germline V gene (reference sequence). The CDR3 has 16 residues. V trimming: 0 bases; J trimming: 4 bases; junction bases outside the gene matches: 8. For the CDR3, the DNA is TGTGCCACCAGCAGAGATCGAACAGGGGCAAGAGAGACCCAGTACTTC. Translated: CATSRDRTGARETQYF.

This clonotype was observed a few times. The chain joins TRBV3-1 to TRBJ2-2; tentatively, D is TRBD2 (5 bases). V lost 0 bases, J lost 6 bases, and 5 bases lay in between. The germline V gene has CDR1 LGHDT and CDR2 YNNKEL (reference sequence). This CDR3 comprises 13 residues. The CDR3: CASSQERAGELFF. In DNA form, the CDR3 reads TGTGCCAGCAGCCAAGAGAGGGCCGGGGAGCTGTTTTTT.

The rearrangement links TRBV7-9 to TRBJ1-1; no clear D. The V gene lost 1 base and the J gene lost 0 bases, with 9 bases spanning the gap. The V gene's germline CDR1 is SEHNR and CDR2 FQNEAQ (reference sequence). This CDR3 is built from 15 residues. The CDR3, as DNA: TGTGCCAGCAGCTTAGGAGACCTTTTGAACACTGAAGCTTTCTTT. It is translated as CASSLGDLLNTEAFF.

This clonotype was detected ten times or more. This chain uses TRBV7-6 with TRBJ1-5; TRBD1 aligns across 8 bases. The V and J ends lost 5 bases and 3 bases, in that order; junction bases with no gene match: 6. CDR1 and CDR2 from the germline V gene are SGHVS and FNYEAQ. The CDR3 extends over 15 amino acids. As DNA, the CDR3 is TGTGCCAGCAGCCCACGGACAGGGTTCAATCAGCCCCAGCATTTT. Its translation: CASSPRTGFNQPQHF. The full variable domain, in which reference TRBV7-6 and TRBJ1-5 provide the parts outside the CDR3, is GAGVSQSPRYKVTKRGQDVALRCDPISGHVSLYWYRQALGQGPEFLTYFNYEAQQDKSGLPNDRFSAERPEGSISTLTIQRTEQRDSAMYRCASSPRTGFNQPQHFGDGTRLSIL.

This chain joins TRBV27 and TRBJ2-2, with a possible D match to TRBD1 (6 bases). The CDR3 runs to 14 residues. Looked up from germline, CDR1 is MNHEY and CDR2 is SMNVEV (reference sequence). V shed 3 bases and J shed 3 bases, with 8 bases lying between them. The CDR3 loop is CASSFGTHTGELFF. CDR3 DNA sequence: TGTGCCAGCAGTTTCGGGACACACACCGGGGAGCTGTTTTTT.

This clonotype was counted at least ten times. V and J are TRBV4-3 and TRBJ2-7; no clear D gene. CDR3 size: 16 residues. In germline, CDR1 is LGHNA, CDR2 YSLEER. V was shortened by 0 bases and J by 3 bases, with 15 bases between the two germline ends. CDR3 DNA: TGCGCCAGCAGCCAAGATAGGAGCCAGGCCATCTACGAGCAGTACGTC. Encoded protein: CASSQDRSQAIYEQYV.

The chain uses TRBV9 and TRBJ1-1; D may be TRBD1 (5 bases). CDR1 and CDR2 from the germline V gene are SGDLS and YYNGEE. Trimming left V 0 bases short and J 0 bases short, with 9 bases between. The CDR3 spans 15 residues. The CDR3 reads CASSVAAGLNTEAFF. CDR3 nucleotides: TGTGCCAGCAGCGTAGCGGCAGGGTTGAACACTGAAGCTTTCTTT. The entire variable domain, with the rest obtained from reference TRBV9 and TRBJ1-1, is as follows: DSGVTQTPKHLITATGQRVTLRCSPRSGDLSVYWYQQSLDQGLQFLIQYYNGEERAKGNILERFSAQQFPDLHSELNLSSLELGDSALYFCASSVAAGLNTEAFFGQGTRLTVV.

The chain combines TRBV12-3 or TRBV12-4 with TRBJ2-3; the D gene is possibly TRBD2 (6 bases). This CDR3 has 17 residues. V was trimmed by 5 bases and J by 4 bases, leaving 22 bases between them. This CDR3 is CASSLLGGVLGADTQYF. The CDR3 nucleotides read TGTGCCAGCAGTCTCCTGGGGGGAGTTCTTGGGGCAGATACGCAGTATTTT.

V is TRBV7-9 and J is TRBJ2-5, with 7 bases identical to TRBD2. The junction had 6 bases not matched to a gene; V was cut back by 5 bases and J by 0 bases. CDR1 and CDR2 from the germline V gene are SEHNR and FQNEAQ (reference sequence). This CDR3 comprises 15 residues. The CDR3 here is CASSGRDYHQETQYF. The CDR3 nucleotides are TGTGCCAGCAGCGGCCGGGACTACCACCAAGAGACCCAGTACTTC.

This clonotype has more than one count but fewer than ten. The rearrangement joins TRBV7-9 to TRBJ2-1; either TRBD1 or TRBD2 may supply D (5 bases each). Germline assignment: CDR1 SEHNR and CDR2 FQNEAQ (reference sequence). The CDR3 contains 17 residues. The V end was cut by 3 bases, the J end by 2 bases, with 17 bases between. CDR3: CASSFPWDPLAYNEQFF. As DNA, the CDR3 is TGTGCCAGCAGCTTTCCCTGGGACCCCTTGGCCTACAATGAGCAGTTCTTC.